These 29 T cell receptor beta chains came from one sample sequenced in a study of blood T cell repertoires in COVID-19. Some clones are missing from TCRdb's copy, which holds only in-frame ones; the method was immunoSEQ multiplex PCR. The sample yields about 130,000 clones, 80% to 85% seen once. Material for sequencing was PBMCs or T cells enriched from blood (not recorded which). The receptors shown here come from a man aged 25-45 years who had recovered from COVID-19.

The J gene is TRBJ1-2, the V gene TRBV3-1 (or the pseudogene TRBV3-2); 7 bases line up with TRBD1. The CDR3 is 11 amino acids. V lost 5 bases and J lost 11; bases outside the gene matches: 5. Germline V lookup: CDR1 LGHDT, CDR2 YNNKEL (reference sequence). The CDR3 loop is CASSSDRWYTF. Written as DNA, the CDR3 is TGTGCCAGCAGCTCGGACAGGTGGTACACCTTC.

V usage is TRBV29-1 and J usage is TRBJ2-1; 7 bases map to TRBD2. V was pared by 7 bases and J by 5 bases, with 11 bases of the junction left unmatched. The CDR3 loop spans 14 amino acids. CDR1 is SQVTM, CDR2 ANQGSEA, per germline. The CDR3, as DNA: TGCAGCGGCGGGAACGGCGCGGGGGACAATGAGCAGTTCTTC. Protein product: CSGGNGAGDNEQFF.

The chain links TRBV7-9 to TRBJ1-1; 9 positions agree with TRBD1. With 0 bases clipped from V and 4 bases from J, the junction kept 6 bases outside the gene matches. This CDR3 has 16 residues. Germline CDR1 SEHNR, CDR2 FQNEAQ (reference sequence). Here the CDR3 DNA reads TGTGCCAGCAGCTTAGCCTGGGACAGGGCCGTCACTGAAGCTTTCTTT. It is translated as CASSLAWDRAVTEAFF.

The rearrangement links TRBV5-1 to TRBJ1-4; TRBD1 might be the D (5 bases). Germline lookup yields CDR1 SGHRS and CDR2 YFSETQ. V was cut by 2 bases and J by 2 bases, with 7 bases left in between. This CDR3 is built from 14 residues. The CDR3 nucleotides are TGCGCCAGCAGCTTATCAGGGACTAATGAAAAACTGTTTTTT. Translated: CASSLSGTNEKLFF.

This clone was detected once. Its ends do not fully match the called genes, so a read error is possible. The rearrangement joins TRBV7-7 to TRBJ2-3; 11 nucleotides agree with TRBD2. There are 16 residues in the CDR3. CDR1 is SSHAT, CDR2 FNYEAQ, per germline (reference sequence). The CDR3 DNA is TGTGCTAGCAGCCAAATAGCGGGGGGGCTTTTAGATACGCAGTATTTT. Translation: CASSQIAGGLLDTQYF.

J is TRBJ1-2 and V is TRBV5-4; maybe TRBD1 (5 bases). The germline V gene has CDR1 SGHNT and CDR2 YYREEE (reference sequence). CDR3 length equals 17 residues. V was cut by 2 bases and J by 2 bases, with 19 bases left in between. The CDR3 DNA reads TGTGCCAGCAGCTTCTCAGTTGGCGGCGGGGACAACTATGGCTACACCTTC. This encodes CASSFSVGGGDNYGYTF.

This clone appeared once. Here the CDR3 DNA reads TGCGCCAGCAGCTTGTTACGCGGGGGCACTGAAGCTTTCTTT. Amino acids: CASSLLRGGTEAFF. This chain links TRBV5-1 with TRBJ1-1; possibly TRBD1 for D (5 bases). V shed 1 base and J shed 4 bases, with 11 bases lying between them. The CDR3 spans 14 residues. CDR1 is SGHRS, CDR2 YFSETQ, per germline.

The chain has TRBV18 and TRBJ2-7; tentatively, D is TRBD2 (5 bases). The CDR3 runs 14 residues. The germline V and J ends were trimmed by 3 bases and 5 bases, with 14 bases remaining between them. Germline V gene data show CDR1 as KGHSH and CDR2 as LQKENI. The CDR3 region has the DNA TGTGCCAGCTCACCTTCGAGGGAGTCCAACGAGCAGTACTTC. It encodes CASSPSRESNEQYF.

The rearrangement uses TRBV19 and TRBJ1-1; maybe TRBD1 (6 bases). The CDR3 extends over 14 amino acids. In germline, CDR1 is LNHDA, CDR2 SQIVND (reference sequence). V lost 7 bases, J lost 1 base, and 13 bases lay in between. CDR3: CASTLGQPNTEAFF. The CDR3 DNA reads TGTGCCAGTACCCTAGGACAGCCGAACACTGAAGCTTTCTTT.

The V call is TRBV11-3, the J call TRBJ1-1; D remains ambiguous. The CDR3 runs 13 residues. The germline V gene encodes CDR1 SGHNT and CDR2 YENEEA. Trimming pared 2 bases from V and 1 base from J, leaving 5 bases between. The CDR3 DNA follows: TGTGCCAGCAGCTTATCGGGGAACACTGAAGCTTTCTTT. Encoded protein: CASSLSGNTEAFF.

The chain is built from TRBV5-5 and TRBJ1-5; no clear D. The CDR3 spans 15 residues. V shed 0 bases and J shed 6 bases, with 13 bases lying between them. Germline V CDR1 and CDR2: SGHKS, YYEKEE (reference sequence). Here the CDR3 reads CASSLAGGEGQPQHF. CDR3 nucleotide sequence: TGTGCCAGCAGCTTGGCCGGAGGTGAAGGTCAGCCCCAGCATTTT.

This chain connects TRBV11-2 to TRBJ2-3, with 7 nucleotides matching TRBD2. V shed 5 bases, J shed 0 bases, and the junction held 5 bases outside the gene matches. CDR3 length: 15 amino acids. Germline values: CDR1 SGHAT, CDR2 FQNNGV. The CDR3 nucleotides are TGTGCCAGCAGCCTTAGCGGGCCTAGCACAGATACGCAGTATTTT. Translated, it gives CASSLSGPSTDTQYF.

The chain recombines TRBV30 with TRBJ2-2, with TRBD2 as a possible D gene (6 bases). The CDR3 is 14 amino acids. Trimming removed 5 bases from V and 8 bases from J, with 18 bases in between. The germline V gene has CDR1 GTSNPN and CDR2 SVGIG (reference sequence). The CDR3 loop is CAWLLSGVSGELFF. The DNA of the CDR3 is TGTGCCTGGCTTTTATCGGGAGTGAGTGGGGAGCTGTTTTTT.

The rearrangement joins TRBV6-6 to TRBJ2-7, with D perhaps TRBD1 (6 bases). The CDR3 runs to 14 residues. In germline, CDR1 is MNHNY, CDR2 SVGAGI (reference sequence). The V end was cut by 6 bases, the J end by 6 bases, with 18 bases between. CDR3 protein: CASSIRDTSPEQYF. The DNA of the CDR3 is TGTGCCAGCAGCATCCGGGACACCTCCCCCGAGCAGTACTTC.

The CDR3 coding sequence is TGTGCCAGTAGTATTCGGGGGACTGGGGCCAACGTCCTGACTTTC. Protein: CASSIRGTGANVLTF. This sequence joins TRBV19 and TRBJ2-6; the D gene is possibly TRBD2 (6 bases). Trimming shortened V by 3 bases and J by 2 bases, and 8 bases separated the two germline ends. The CDR3 extends over 15 amino acids. Per the germline V gene, CDR1 is LNHDA and CDR2 is SQIVND (reference sequence).

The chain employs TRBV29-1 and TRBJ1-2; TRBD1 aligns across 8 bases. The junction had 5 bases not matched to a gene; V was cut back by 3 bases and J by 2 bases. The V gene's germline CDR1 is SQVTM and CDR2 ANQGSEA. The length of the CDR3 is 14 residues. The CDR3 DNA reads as TGCAGCGTTGACGGGACAGGAGAAAACTATGGCTACACCTTC. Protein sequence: CSVDGTGENYGYTF.

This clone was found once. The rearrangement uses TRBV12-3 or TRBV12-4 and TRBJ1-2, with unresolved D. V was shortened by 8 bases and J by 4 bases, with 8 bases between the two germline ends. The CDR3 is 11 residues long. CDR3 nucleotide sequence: TGTGCCAGCTTGCAGTCCTATGGCTACACCTTC. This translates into CASLQSYGYTF.

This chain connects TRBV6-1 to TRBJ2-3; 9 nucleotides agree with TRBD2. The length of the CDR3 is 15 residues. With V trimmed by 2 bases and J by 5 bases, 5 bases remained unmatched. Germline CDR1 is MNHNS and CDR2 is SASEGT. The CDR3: CASSELAGGGDTQYF. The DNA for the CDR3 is TGTGCCAGCAGTGAACTCGCGGGAGGGGGAGATACGCAGTATTTT.

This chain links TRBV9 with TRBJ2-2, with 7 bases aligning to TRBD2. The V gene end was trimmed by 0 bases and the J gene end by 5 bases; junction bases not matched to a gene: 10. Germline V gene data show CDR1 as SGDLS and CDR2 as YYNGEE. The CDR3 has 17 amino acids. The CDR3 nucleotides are TGTGCCAGCAGCGTAGGGGGGAGGGCACCCCCTACCGGGGAGCTGTTTTTT. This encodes CASSVGGRAPPTGELFF.

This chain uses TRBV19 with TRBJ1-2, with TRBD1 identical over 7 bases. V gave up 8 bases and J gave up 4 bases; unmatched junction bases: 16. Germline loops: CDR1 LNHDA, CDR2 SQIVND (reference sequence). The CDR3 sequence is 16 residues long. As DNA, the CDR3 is TGTGCCAGTCAACCACAAACAGGGGTCGAGAGCTATGGCTACACCTTC. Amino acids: CASQPQTGVESYGYTF.

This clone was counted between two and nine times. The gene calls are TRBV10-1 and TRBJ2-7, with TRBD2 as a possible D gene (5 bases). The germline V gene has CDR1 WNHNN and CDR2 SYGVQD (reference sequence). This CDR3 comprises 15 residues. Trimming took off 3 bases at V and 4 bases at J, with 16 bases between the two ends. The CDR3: CASSDSLESTYEQYF. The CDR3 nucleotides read TGCGCCAGCAGTGACTCACTAGAGAGCACGTACGAGCAGTACTTC.

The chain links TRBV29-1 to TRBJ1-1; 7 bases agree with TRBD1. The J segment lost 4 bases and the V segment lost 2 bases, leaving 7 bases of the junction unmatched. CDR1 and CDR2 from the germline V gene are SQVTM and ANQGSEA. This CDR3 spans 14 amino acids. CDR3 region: CSVEPRQGTTEAFF. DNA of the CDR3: TGCAGCGTTGAACCTCGACAGGGCACCACTGAAGCTTTCTTT.

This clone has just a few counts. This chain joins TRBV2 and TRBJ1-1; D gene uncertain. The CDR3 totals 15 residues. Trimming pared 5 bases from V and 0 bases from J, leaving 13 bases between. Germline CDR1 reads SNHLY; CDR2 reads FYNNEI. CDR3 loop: CASSPPYLMNTEAFF. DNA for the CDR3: TGTGCCAGCAGTCCCCCCTACCTAATGAACACTGAAGCTTTCTTT.

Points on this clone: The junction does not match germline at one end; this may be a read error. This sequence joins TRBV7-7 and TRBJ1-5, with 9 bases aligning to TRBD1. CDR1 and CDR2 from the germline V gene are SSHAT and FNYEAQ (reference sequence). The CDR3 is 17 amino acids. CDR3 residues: CASSSREGQGIGEPQHF. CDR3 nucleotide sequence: TGTGCTAGCAGCTCCAGGGAGGGACAGGGCATTGGTGAGCCCCAGCATTTT. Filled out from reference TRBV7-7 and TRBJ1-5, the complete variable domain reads GAGVSQSPRYKVTKRGQDVTLRCDPISSHATLYWYQQALGQGPEFLTYFNYEAQPDKSGLPSDRFSAERPEGSISTLTIQRTEQRDSAMYRCASSSREGQGIGEPQHFGDGTRLSIL.

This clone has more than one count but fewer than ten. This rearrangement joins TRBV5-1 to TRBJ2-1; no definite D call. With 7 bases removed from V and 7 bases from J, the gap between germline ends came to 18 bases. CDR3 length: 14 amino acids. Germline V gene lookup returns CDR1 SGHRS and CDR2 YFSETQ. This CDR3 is CASLRDSSQNEQFF. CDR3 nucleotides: TGCGCCAGCTTGCGAGACTCCTCCCAAAATGAGCAGTTCTTC. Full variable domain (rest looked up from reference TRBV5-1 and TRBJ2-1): KAGVTQTPRYLIKTRGQQVTLSCSPISGHRSVSWYQQTPGQGLQFLFEYFSETQRNKGNFPGRFSGRQFSNSRSEMNVSTLELGDSALYLCASLRDSSQNEQFFGPGTRLTVL.

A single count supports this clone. The CDR3: CASSSGTGGSTIYF. CDR3 nucleotides: TGCGCCAGCAGCTCAGGGACAGGGGGATCCACCATATATTTT. J is TRBJ1-3 and V is TRBV5-1, with TRBD1 matching over 11 bases. Trimming at V came to 3 bases and at J to 9 bases, leaving 5 bases not matched to a gene. CDR3 length: 14 amino acids. Looked up from germline, CDR1 is SGHRS and CDR2 is YFSETQ.

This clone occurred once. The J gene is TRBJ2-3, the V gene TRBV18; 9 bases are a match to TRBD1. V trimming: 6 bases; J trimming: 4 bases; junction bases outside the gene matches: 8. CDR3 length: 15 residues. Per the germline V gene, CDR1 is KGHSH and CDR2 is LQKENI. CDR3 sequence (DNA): TGTGCCAGCTCGCCGGGACAGGGAGGAGCAGATACGCAGTATTTT. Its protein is CASSPGQGGADTQYF.

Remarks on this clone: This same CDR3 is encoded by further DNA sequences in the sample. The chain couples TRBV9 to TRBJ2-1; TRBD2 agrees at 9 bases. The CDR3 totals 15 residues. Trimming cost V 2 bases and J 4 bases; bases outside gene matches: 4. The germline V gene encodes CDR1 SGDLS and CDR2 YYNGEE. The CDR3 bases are TGTGCCAGCAGCGTGGATAGCGGGAGTTACAATGAGCAGTTCTTC. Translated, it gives CASSVDSGSYNEQFF.

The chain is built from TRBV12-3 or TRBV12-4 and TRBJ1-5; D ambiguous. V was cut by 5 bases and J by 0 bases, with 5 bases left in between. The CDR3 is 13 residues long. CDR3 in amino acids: CASSPNSNQPQHF. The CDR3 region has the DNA TGTGCCAGCAGTCCAAATAGCAATCAGCCCCAGCATTTT.